Sequencing of this T cell receptor (beta chain) was carried out in a study of OX40 agonist ivuxolimab in advanced cancers. TCRdb keeps only in-frame clones here, not all; method: immunoSEQ multiplex PCR. The repertoire has roughly 42,000 clones, approximately 91% of them found once; the top ten carry about 30%. Trimming removed 7 bases from V and 1 base from J, with 13 bases in between. Germline V lookup: CDR1 MNHEY, CDR2 SMNVEV (reference sequence). The CDR3 length is 14 residues. The material sequenced was CD4+ or CD8+ T cells sorted from blood, taken in a trial of the OX40 agonist ivuxolimab. The rearrangement uses TRBV27 and TRBJ1-2; D unresolved. The clonotype originates from an adult with an advanced solid tumor such as melanoma, head and neck, liver or kidney cancer. Written as DNA, the CDR3 is TGTGCCAGCAAAAACAGTCCCCTTAACTATGGCTACACCTTC. It translates to CASKNSPLNYGYTF.